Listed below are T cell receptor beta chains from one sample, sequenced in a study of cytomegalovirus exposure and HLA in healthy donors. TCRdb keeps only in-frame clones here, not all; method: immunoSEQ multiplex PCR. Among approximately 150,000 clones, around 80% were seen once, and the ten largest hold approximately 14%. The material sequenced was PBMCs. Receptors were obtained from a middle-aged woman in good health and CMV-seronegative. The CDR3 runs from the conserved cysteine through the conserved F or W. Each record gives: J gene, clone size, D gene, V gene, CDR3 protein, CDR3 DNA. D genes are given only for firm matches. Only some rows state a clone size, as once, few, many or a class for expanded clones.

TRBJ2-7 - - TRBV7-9 CASSRGPGIYEQYF TGTGCCAGCAGCCGCGGGCCGGGAATCTACGAGCAGTACTTC
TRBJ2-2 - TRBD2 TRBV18 CASSPALAANTGELFF TGTGCCAGCTCACCTGCACTAGCGGCGAACACCGGGGAGCTGTTTTTT
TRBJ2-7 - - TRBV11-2 CASSFSGAYEQYF TGTGCCAGCAGCTTCTCAGGGGCCTACGAGCAGTACTTC
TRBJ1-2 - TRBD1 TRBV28 CASRVDRDYGYTF TGTGCCAGCAGGGTCGACAGGGACTATGGCTACACCTTC
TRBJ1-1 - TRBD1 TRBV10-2 CASSEGTVGTEAFF TGCGCCAGCAGTGAAGGGACAGTGGGGACTGAAGCTTTCTTT
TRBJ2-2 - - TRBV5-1 CASSVLQGTGELFF TGCGCCAGCAGCGTGTTACAGGGCACCGGGGAGCTGTTTTTT
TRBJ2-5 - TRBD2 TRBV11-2 CASSLLSSGGNQETQYF TGTGCCAGCAGCTTACTTTCTAGCGGGGGGAACCAAGAGACCCAGTACTTC
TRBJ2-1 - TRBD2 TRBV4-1 CASSLIVLAGNEQFF TGCGCCAGCAGCCTTATCGTATTAGCGGGAAATGAGCAGTTCTTC
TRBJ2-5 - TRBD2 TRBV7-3 CASSPEGAGGPETQYF TGTGCCAGCAGCCCAGAGGGAGCGGGGGGGCCCGAGACCCAGTACTTC
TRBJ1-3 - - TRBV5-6 CASSFQRLTVSGNTIYF TGTGCCAGCAGCTTCCAACGGCTGACAGTCTCTGGAAACACCATATATTTT
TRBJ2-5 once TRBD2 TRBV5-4 CASLYSGHQETQYF TGTGCCAGCCTTTATAGCGGGCATCAAGAGACCCAGTACTTC
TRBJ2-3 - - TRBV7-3 CASSLDPSGPGTDTQYF TGTGCCAGCAGCTTAGACCCGAGCGGGCCGGGGACAGATACGCAGTATTTT
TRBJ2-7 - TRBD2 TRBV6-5 CASSYSLLAGGYEQYF TGTGCCAGCAGTTACTCCCTTCTAGCGGGAGGCTACGAGCAGTACTTC
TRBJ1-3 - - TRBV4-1 CASSQEGSSGNTIYF TGCGCCAGCAGCCAAGAGGGGAGCTCTGGAAACACCATATATTTT
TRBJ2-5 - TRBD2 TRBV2 CASRATSGSETQYF TGTGCCAGCAGAGCGACTAGCGGGAGCGAGACCCAGTACTTC
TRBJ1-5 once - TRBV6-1 CASTLQGPQHF TGTGCCAGCACTTTACAGGGTCCCCAGCATTTT
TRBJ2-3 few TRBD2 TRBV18 CASSVQLAGGHQDTQYF TGTGCCAGCTCAGTTCAATTAGCGGGAGGGCATCAAGATACGCAGTATTTT
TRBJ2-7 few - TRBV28 CASQGFYEQYF TGTGCCAGCCAGGGATTTTACGAGCAGTACTTC
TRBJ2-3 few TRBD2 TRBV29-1 CSVVLVGGRSVGTQYF TGCAGCGTAGTCCTGGTTGGCGGGAGGTCGGTGGGTACGCAGTATTTT
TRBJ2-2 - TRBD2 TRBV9 CASTPTSGRAFTGELFF TGTGCCAGCACCCCGACTAGCGGGAGGGCCTTCACCGGGGAGCTGTTTTTT
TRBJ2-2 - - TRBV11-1 CASSLVGASGELFF TGTGCCAGCAGCTTAGTTGGGGCCTCCGGGGAGCTGTTTTTT
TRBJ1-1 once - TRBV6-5 CASRDQGRVAFF TGTGCCAGCAGAGACCAGGGGAGGGTAGCTTTCTTT
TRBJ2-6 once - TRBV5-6 CASSLGQSGANVLTF TGTGCCAGCAGCTTGGGACAGTCTGGGGCCAACGTCCTGACTTTC
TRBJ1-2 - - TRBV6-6 CASSWGDRSNYGYTF TGTGCCAGCAGTTGGGGTGACAGATCTAACTATGGCTACACCTTC
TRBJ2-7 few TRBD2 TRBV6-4 CASIDPTSGGTYEQYF TGTGCCAGCATCGACCCGACTAGCGGGGGAACTTACGAGCAGTACTTC
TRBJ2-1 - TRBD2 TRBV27 CASATSGDNEQFF TGTGCCAGCGCCACTAGCGGGGACAATGAGCAGTTCTTC
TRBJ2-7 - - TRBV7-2 CASSLVGTYYEQYF TGTGCCAGCAGCTTAGTAGGGACATACTACGAGCAGTACTTC
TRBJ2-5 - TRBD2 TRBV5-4 CASSLTGGETQYF TGTGCCAGCAGCTTGACGGGAGGCGAGACCCAGTACTTC
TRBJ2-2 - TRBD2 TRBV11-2 CASSPPGGGGYTGELFF TGTGCCAGCAGCCCCCCCGGGGGGGGAGGTTACACCGGGGAGCTGTTTTTT
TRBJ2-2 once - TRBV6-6 CASSYSWGDTGELFF TGTGCCAGCAGTTACTCCTGGGGGGACACCGGGGAGCTGTTTTTT
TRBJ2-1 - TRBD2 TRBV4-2 CASSQEAGEKFF TGTGCCAGCAGCCAAGAAGCGGGAGAGAAGTTCTTC
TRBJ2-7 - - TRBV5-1 CASNLLGGGGEQYF TGCGCCAGCAACCTCTTAGGGGGGGGAGGCGAGCAGTACTTC
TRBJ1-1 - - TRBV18 CASSPEIGSGTPEAFF TGTGCCAGCTCACCTGAGATCGGGAGCGGAACCCCTGAAGCTTTCTTT
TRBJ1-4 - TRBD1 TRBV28 CASSGDRGREKLFF TGTGCCAGCAGTGGGGACAGGGGGCGAGAAAAACTGTTTTTT
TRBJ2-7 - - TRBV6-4 CASSYEGASSYEQYF TGTGCCAGCAGTTACGAAGGGGCGAGCTCCTACGAGCAGTACTTC
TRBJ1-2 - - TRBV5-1 CASSLVAGDGYTF TGCGCCAGCAGCTTGGTAGCGGGGGATGGCTACACCTTC
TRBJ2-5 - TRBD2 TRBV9 CASSVDRGGETQYF TGTGCCAGCAGCGTAGATCGGGGGGGAGAGACCCAGTACTTC
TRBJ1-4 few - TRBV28 CASSLISTGGEKLFF TGTGCCAGCAGTTTAATATCGACAGGCGGGGAAAAACTGTTTTTT
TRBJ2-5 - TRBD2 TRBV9 CASSVRGTSMPQETQYF TGTGCCAGCAGCGTCCGCGGGACTAGCATGCCCCAAGAGACCCAGTACTTC
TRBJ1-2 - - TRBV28 CASSLGGYGYTF TGTGCCAGCAGTTTGGGGGGCTATGGCTACACCTTC
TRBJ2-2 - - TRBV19 CASSTRVWGELFF TGTGCCAGTAGTACCCGGGTCTGGGGGGAGCTGTTTTTT